This is a list of T cell receptor beta chains from one sample in a study of shared clonotypes between healthy human individuals. Libraries were prepared by immunoSEQ multiplex PCR; TCRdb keeps only in-frame clonotypes and omits some of them. The data hold 2,500,000 or so clones, with around nine tenths observed a single time. Sample: naive CD4+ T cells sorted from blood. The receptors shown here come from a man aged 18 to 29 in good health. The CDR3 runs from the conserved cysteine through the conserved F or W. D genes are given only for firm matches. Some rows have no size entry. The others give once, few or many, or a class for an expanded clone.

V gene	J gene	D gene	clone size	CDR3 DNA	CDR3 protein
TRBV5-4	TRBJ2-7	-	-	TGTGCCAGCAGCCTTATTGATCACTACGAGCAGTACTTC	CASSLIDHYEQYF
TRBV11-2	TRBJ2-7	TRBD2	-	TGTGCCAGCAGCGTTGGGACTAGCGGGAGTCCCCGGCAGTACTTC	CASSVGTSGSPRQYF
TRBV2	TRBJ2-7	-	few	TGTGCCAGCAGTGGTGGATCGAACTACGAGCAGTACTTC	CASSGGSNYEQYF
TRBV7-8	TRBJ2-5	TRBD2	-	TGTGCCAGCAGCCCCCGAGAGGGCGGGAGAACAGAGACCCAGTACTTC	CASSPREGGRTETQYF
TRBV6-5	TRBJ2-1	-	-	TGTGCCAGCAGTTACTCGGGCAGGGATATCTACAATGAGCAGTTCTTC	CASSYSGRDIYNEQFF
TRBV7-2	TRBJ2-7	-	-	TGTGCCAGCAGCTCAGGTAACTACGAGCAGTACTTC	CASSSGNYEQYF
TRBV6-6	TRBJ1-2	TRBD1	-	TGTGCCAGCAGTTACTCGGGACAGGGGGCGGGTGGCTACACCTTC	CASSYSGQGAGGYTF
TRBV10-3	TRBJ2-7	TRBD1	-	TGTGCCATCAGTCATGACCGGGACAGGGACTACGAGCAGTACTTC	CAISHDRDRDYEQYF
TRBV30	TRBJ2-5	-	once	TGTGCCTGGAGTGCGCTGGGTGAGACCCAGTACTTC	CAWSALGETQYF
TRBV28	TRBJ1-6	-	-	TGTGCCAGCAGTTTGGGTTCACCCCTCCACTTT	CASSLGSPLHF
TRBV30	TRBJ2-7	-	-	TGTGCCTCCCGGACCGAATACGAGCAGTACTTC	CASRTEYEQYF
TRBV28	TRBJ1-5	TRBD1	-	TGTGCCAGCAGTCTAACACAGGGGGCTGGCAATCAGCCCCAGCATTTT	CASSLTQGAGNQPQHF
TRBV6-5	TRBJ1-5	-	-	TGTGCCAGCAGCCCCGGACAGTCTAGCAATCAGCCCCAGCATTTT	CASSPGQSSNQPQHF
TRBV9	TRBJ1-3	-	once	TGTGCCAGCAGCCCGCGTGGGGGCTCTGGAAACACCATATATTTT	CASSPRGGSGNTIYF
TRBV18	TRBJ2-3	-	-	TGTGCCAGCTCACCCAGACTCAGCACAGATACGCAGTATTTT	CASSPRLSTDTQYF
TRBV23-1	TRBJ1-5	TRBD1	-	TGCGCCAGCATCCCAGGGGGCAGAGGCAATCAGCCCCAGCATTTT	CASIPGGRGNQPQHF
TRBV30	TRBJ1-2	-	-	TGTGCCTGGAGTGTACGGTCCCAAGAATATCTAACCTTC	CAWSVRSQEYLTF
TRBV6-5	TRBJ1-1	-	-	TGTGCCAGCTCCGCGACAGAGAACACTGAAGCTTTCTTT	CASSATENTEAFF
TRBV5-4	TRBJ2-5	TRBD1	-	TGTGCCAGCAGCTTTATCCAGGACAGGGGTGGAGAGACCCAGTACTTC	CASSFIQDRGGETQYF
TRBV7-2	TRBJ2-7	-	-	TGTGCCAGCAGCTTAGGGAGCTACTACGAGCAGTACTTC	CASSLGSYYEQYF
TRBV9	TRBJ2-1	-	-	TGTGCCAGCAGCCAGGCCTTAGCCCTCGGCTACAATGAGCAGTTCTTC	CASSQALALGYNEQFF
TRBV5-1	TRBJ1-5	TRBD1	few	TGCGCCAGCAGCTTGGCCGGACAGGGCGATCAGCCCCAGCATTTT	CASSLAGQGDQPQHF
TRBV4-1	TRBJ1-3	-	-	TGCGCCAGCAGCCGGACGCAAGCAATAGGAAACACCATATATTTT	CASSRTQAIGNTIYF
TRBV7-2	TRBJ2-2	TRBD2	-	TGTGCCAGCAGCTTAGTTGCTCTAGCGGGAAGGAACACCGGGGAGCTGTTTTTT	CASSLVALAGRNTGELFF
TRBV5-1	TRBJ2-5	-	-	TGCGCCAGCAGCTTGGCTAATAGCGGCTACCAAGAGACCCAGTACTTC	CASSLANSGYQETQYF
TRBV5-4	TRBJ2-1	TRBD2	-	TGTGCCAGCAGCCAGGGCCGGACTAGCGGGAATGAGCAGTTCTTC	CASSQGRTSGNEQFF
TRBV9	TRBJ2-3	-	-	TGTGCCAGCAGCTCCCCCCGGCTGGGGGTTTCAGATACGCAGTATTTT	CASSSPRLGVSDTQYF